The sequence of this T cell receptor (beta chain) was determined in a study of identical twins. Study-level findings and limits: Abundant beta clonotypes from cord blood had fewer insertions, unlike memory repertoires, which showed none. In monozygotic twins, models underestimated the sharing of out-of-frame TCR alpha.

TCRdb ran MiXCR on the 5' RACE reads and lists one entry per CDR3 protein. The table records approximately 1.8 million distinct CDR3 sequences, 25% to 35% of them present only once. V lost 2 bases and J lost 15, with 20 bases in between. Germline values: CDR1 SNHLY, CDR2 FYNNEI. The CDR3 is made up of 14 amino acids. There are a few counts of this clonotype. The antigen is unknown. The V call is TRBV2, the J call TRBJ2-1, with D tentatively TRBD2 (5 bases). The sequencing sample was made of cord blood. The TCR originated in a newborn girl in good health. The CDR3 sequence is CASSETVAGPSLFF. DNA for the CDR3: TGTGCCAGCAGTGAAACGGTGGCAGGCCCTAGCCTGTTCTTC.